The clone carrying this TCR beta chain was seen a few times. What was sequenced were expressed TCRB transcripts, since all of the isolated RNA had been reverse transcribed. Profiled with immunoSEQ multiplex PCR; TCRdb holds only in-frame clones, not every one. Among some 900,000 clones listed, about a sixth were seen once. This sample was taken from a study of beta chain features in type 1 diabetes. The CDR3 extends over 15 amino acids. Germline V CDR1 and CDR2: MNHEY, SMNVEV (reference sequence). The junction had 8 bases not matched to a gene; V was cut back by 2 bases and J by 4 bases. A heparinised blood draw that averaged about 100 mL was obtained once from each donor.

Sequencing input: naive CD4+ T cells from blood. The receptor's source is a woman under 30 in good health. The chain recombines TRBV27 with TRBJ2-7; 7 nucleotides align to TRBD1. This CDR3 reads CASSLSRDRGYEQYF. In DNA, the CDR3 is TGTGCCAGCAGTTTAAGCCGGGACAGAGGGTACGAGCAGTACTTC.